These T cell receptor beta chains were read from a single sample in a study of T cell responses to AZD1222 COVID-19 vaccine. The data were produced by immunoSEQ multiplex PCR, yet TCRdb's version contains in-frame clones alone and is incomplete. This sample carries 150,000 or so clones, around 85% of them seen once, and the ten largest clones take more than 6.5%. This material consisted of peripheral blood, taken after recovery from COVID-19. Receptor source: an adult who had recovered from COVID-19. Both conserved end residues are part of each CDR3. The order of the fields is clone size, D gene, J gene, V gene, CDR3 DNA, CDR3 protein. The D gene is left open where the match is weak. Size is omitted from some rows. Given values are once, few, many or a class for expanded clones.

abundance: .
d_gene: .
j_gene: TRBJ2-5
v_gene: TRBV7-3
CDR3nt: TGTGCCAGCAGCCCCTCCCTGCAAGAGACCCAGTACTTC
CDR3aa: CASSPSLQETQYF

abundance: .
d_gene: .
j_gene: TRBJ1-2
v_gene: TRBV28
CDR3nt: TGTGCCAGCAGTTTTGCCGACAGTTATGGCTACACCTTC
CDR3aa: CASSFADSYGYTF

abundance: few
d_gene: .
j_gene: TRBJ1-1
v_gene: TRBV15
CDR3nt: TGTGCCACCAGCAGAGACCAGGGATGGGGGACTGAAGCTTTCTTT
CDR3aa: CATSRDQGWGTEAFF

abundance: .
d_gene: TRBD1
j_gene: TRBJ2-1
v_gene: TRBV2
CDR3nt: TGTGCCAGCAGATGGACAGGGGGATACAATGAGCAGTTCTTC
CDR3aa: CASRWTGGYNEQFF

abundance: .
d_gene: TRBD1
j_gene: TRBJ2-1
v_gene: TRBV11-2
CDR3nt: TGTGCCAGCAGCTTCACTAGAACAGGGGCAGGGATCGGGCAGTTCTTC
CDR3aa: CASSFTRTGAGIGQFF

abundance: .
d_gene: TRBD1
j_gene: TRBJ1-1
v_gene: TRBV2
CDR3nt: TGTGCCACCACGAGGGGTACAGGGGGCGGATTGAACACTGAAGCTTTCTTT
CDR3aa: CATTRGTGGGLNTEAFF

abundance: .
d_gene: TRBD1
j_gene: TRBJ2-5
v_gene: TRBV5-4
CDR3nt: TGTGCCAGCAGCTCCACAGGGGAAGAGACCCAGTACTTC
CDR3aa: CASSSTGEETQYF

abundance: .
d_gene: TRBD1
j_gene: TRBJ1-5
v_gene: TRBV5-8
CDR3nt: TGTGCCAGCAGCTTGGGGACAGGGCGGATTCAGCCCCAGCATTTT
CDR3aa: CASSLGTGRIQPQHF

abundance: .
d_gene: TRBD1
j_gene: TRBJ1-2
v_gene: TRBV27
CDR3nt: TGTGCCAGCAGCCCCGGGACAGGGGCACGCGGCTACACCTTC
CDR3aa: CASSPGTGARGYTF

abundance: .
d_gene: .
j_gene: TRBJ2-5
v_gene: TRBV7-8
CDR3nt: TGTGCCAGCAGCTTAGGAAGGGAAACTGAGACCCAGTACTTC
CDR3aa: CASSLGRETETQYF

abundance: .
d_gene: .
j_gene: TRBJ2-7
v_gene: TRBV7-2
CDR3nt: TGTGCCAGCAGCCCTCCAAACTTGGGGGAGCAGTACTTC
CDR3aa: CASSPPNLGEQYF

abundance: .
d_gene: TRBD2
j_gene: TRBJ2-2
v_gene: TRBV27
CDR3nt: TGTGCCAGCAGCACGACTAGCGGGAACACCGGGGAGCTGTTTTTT
CDR3aa: CASSTTSGNTGELFF

abundance: .
d_gene: .
j_gene: TRBJ1-1
v_gene: TRBV11-2
CDR3nt: TGTGCCAGCACCCCTATGGGGGGGATGGGAGCTTTCTTT
CDR3aa: CASTPMGGMGAFF

abundance: .
d_gene: .
j_gene: TRBJ2-4
v_gene: TRBV7-2
CDR3nt: TGTGCCAGCAGCTTTGACAAGGGCGGCATTCAGTACTTC
CDR3aa: CASSFDKGGIQYF

abundance: .
d_gene: TRBD1
j_gene: TRBJ2-2
v_gene: TRBV2
CDR3nt: TGTGCCAGCATCCCGGACAGGGCCGGGGAGCTGTTTTTT
CDR3aa: CASIPDRAGELFF

abundance: .
d_gene: TRBD2
j_gene: TRBJ2-5
v_gene: TRBV9
CDR3nt: TGTGCCAGCAGCGAAAGTAGCGGGGGGGCAGAAGAGACCCAGTACTTC
CDR3aa: CASSESSGGAEETQYF

abundance: .
d_gene: .
j_gene: TRBJ1-2
v_gene: TRBV28
CDR3nt: TGTGCCAGCAGTCCTAAAGACAGGCCCTGGAAAGGCTACACCTTC
CDR3aa: CASSPKDRPWKGYTF

abundance: once
d_gene: TRBD1
j_gene: TRBJ1-5
v_gene: TRBV19
CDR3nt: TGTGCCAGTAGTATTTCCCCGACAGGGAGCAATCAGCCCCAGCATTTT
CDR3aa: CASSISPTGSNQPQHF

abundance: .
d_gene: .
j_gene: TRBJ1-2
v_gene: TRBV12-3/TRBV12-4
CDR3nt: TGTGCCAGCACGAGTCAGGGTGGCTACACCTTC
CDR3aa: CASTSQGGYTF

abundance: .
d_gene: .
j_gene: TRBJ1-3
v_gene: TRBV6-2/TRBV6-3
CDR3nt: TGTGCCAGCAGTTACTTAGGGGGAACTGGAAACACCATATATTTT
CDR3aa: CASSYLGGTGNTIYF

abundance: .
d_gene: TRBD1
j_gene: TRBJ1-2
v_gene: TRBV13
CDR3nt: TGTGCCAGCAGCTATTCAGGGACAGGGGGCAGCTATGGCTACACCTTC
CDR3aa: CASSYSGTGGSYGYTF

abundance: .
d_gene: TRBD2
j_gene: TRBJ2-7
v_gene: TRBV29-1
CDR3nt: TGCAGCGTTGAATCCCCGGCGGGGGGGCCCTCCTACGAGCAGTACTTC
CDR3aa: CSVESPAGGPSYEQYF

abundance: .
d_gene: .
j_gene: TRBJ1-2
v_gene: TRBV19
CDR3nt: TGTGCCAGTACTAACAGGGCTTCTGGCTACACCTTC
CDR3aa: CASTNRASGYTF

abundance: .
d_gene: .
j_gene: TRBJ2-7
v_gene: TRBV3-1/TRBV3-2
CDR3nt: TGTGCCAGCAGCCAAGAGCAACAGGGCCGCTCTCCATCGTATCGCGAGCAGTACTTC
CDR3aa: CASSQEQQGRSPSYREQYF

abundance: .
d_gene: .
j_gene: TRBJ2-7
v_gene: TRBV7-3
CDR3nt: TGTGCCAGCAGCGCCTCGGCAGGGCTCGAGCAGTACTTC
CDR3aa: CASSASAGLEQYF

abundance: few
d_gene: .
j_gene: TRBJ2-7
v_gene: TRBV5-4
CDR3nt: TGTGCCAGCAGCTTGGACGGCTCCTACGAGCAGTACTTC
CDR3aa: CASSLDGSYEQYF

abundance: .
d_gene: .
j_gene: TRBJ1-4
v_gene: TRBV28
CDR3nt: TGTGCCAGCAGGGCGGGGGGCCTCGTCGAAAAACTGTTTTTT
CDR3aa: CASRAGGLVEKLFF

abundance: .
d_gene: TRBD2
j_gene: TRBJ2-7
v_gene: TRBV11-2
CDR3nt: TGTGCCAGCAGCTTAGACCCCCGACTAGCGGGAAGGGACGAGCAGTACTTC
CDR3aa: CASSLDPRLAGRDEQYF

abundance: .
d_gene: .
j_gene: TRBJ1-3
v_gene: TRBV19
CDR3nt: TGTGCCAGTAGTAATCGGGTCTATGGAAACACCATATATTTT
CDR3aa: CASSNRVYGNTIYF

abundance: .
d_gene: .
j_gene: TRBJ2-3
v_gene: TRBV24-1
CDR3nt: TGTGCCACCAGTGATTTGTCTAAGGCAGCAGATACGCAGTATTTT
CDR3aa: CATSDLSKAADTQYF

abundance: .
d_gene: .
j_gene: TRBJ1-1
v_gene: TRBV4-1
CDR3nt: TGCGCCAGCAGCCAGTCGTCAGGAAACACTGAAGCTTTCTTT
CDR3aa: CASSQSSGNTEAFF

abundance: .
d_gene: .
j_gene: TRBJ2-2
v_gene: TRBV5-1
CDR3nt: TGCGCCAGCAGCTTTTACAAAATCGGGGAGCTGTTTTTT
CDR3aa: CASSFYKIGELFF

abundance: .
d_gene: .
j_gene: TRBJ1-6
v_gene: TRBV6-1
CDR3nt: TGTGCCAGCAGTGACCAGGCAGGCCAATATTCACCCCTCCACTTT
CDR3aa: CASSDQAGQYSPLHF

abundance: few
d_gene: .
j_gene: TRBJ2-6
v_gene: TRBV7-7
CDR3nt: TGTGCTAGCAGCCTACCCGGGCTAAACGTCCTGACTTTC
CDR3aa: CASSLPGLNVLTF

abundance: .
d_gene: TRBD1
j_gene: TRBJ2-7
v_gene: TRBV29-1
CDR3nt: TGCAGCGTTGAAGCAGGGGGTTACGAGCAGTACTTC
CDR3aa: CSVEAGGYEQYF

abundance: .
d_gene: TRBD1
j_gene: TRBJ1-1
v_gene: TRBV19
CDR3nt: TGTGCCAGTAGACAAGACAGGGAGGGGACTGAAGCTTTCTTT
CDR3aa: CASRQDREGTEAFF

abundance: .
d_gene: .
j_gene: TRBJ2-3
v_gene: TRBV27
CDR3nt: TGTGCCAGCAGTTTATCGTGGGCAGGCACAGATACGCAGTATTTT
CDR3aa: CASSLSWAGTDTQYF

abundance: .
d_gene: .
j_gene: TRBJ1-5
v_gene: TRBV25-1
CDR3nt: TGTGCCAGCAGTGGGGCAGGGACGGTAAAGCCCCAGCATTTT
CDR3aa: CASSGAGTVKPQHF

abundance: .
d_gene: .
j_gene: TRBJ1-5
v_gene: TRBV18
CDR3nt: TGTGCCAGCTCACTTCAGAAGAATCAGCCCCAGCATTTT
CDR3aa: CASSLQKNQPQHF

abundance: .
d_gene: TRBD1
j_gene: TRBJ2-2
v_gene: TRBV27
CDR3nt: TGTGCCAGCAGCGGACAGGCAAACACCGGGGAGCTGTTTTTT
CDR3aa: CASSGQANTGELFF

abundance: .
d_gene: .
j_gene: TRBJ2-5
v_gene: TRBV28
CDR3nt: TGTGCCAGCAGTCCCCTCGGGAGCCAAGAGACCCAGTACTTC
CDR3aa: CASSPLGSQETQYF

abundance: .
d_gene: .
j_gene: TRBJ1-5
v_gene: TRBV2
CDR3nt: TGTGCCAGCAGTGAAGCGCTTGGGGCGGGGCCCCAGCATTTT
CDR3aa: CASSEALGAGPQHF

abundance: once
d_gene: .
j_gene: TRBJ2-7
v_gene: TRBV6-5
CDR3nt: TGTGCCATCCGCCCCAGCTCCTACGAGCAGTACTTC
CDR3aa: CAIRPSSYEQYF

abundance: .
d_gene: .
j_gene: TRBJ2-3
v_gene: TRBV10-3
CDR3nt: TGTGCCATCAGTACAGGGTGGGATACGCAGTATTTT
CDR3aa: CAISTGWDTQYF

abundance: .
d_gene: TRBD1
j_gene: TRBJ1-4
v_gene: TRBV5-1
CDR3nt: TGCGCCAGCAGCCGACCTGAACAGGGGACAACTAATGAAAAACTGTTTTTT
CDR3aa: CASSRPEQGTTNEKLFF

abundance: .
d_gene: .
j_gene: TRBJ1-1
v_gene: TRBV9
CDR3nt: TGTGCCAGCAGCGTGGACGACCGCAACACTGAAGCTTTCTTT
CDR3aa: CASSVDDRNTEAFF

abundance: .
d_gene: TRBD1
j_gene: TRBJ2-7
v_gene: TRBV4-2
CDR3nt: TGTGCCAGCAGCCACCCCGGGACAGCCTCCTACGAGCAGTACTTC
CDR3aa: CASSHPGTASYEQYF

abundance: .
d_gene: .
j_gene: TRBJ1-2
v_gene: TRBV4-3
CDR3nt: TGCGCCAGCAGCCAAGAGGAGGGCCCCTATGGCTACACCTTC
CDR3aa: CASSQEEGPYGYTF

abundance: .
d_gene: TRBD2
j_gene: TRBJ2-1
v_gene: TRBV5-1
CDR3nt: TGCGCCAGCACCGCGGGACTAGCGGGGATTAGCTCCTACAATGAGCAGTTCTTC
CDR3aa: CASTAGLAGISSYNEQFF

abundance: .
d_gene: .
j_gene: TRBJ1-6
v_gene: TRBV5-5
CDR3nt: TGTGCCAGCAGCTGGGTTACAGGGAACGATTCACCCCTCCACTTT
CDR3aa: CASSWVTGNDSPLHF

abundance: .
d_gene: .
j_gene: TRBJ1-1
v_gene: TRBV5-4
CDR3nt: TGTGCCAGCAGCCGAACAGTGAACACTGAAGCTTTCTTT
CDR3aa: CASSRTVNTEAFF

abundance: .
d_gene: .
j_gene: TRBJ1-1
v_gene: TRBV7-9
CDR3nt: TGTGCCAGCAGCAGCAAGAACACTGAAGCTTTCTTT
CDR3aa: CASSSKNTEAFF

abundance: .
d_gene: .
j_gene: TRBJ2-7
v_gene: TRBV10-2
CDR3nt: TGCGCCAGCAGTGTATCCTTGGGGGACGAGCAGTACTTC
CDR3aa: CASSVSLGDEQYF

abundance: few
d_gene: .
j_gene: TRBJ2-7
v_gene: TRBV5-6
CDR3nt: TGTGCCAGCAGCTTGGGCCAGGCTGGGATGGAGCAGTACTTC
CDR3aa: CASSLGQAGMEQYF

abundance: .
d_gene: .
j_gene: TRBJ2-7
v_gene: TRBV19
CDR3nt: TGTGCCAGTAGTTTGGAGATCTCCTACGAGCAGTACTTC
CDR3aa: CASSLEISYEQYF

abundance: .
d_gene: .
j_gene: TRBJ1-2
v_gene: TRBV6-5
CDR3nt: TGTGCCAGCAGAAATCAGGGGATGGGGACGAGAGGCTACACCTTC
CDR3aa: CASRNQGMGTRGYTF